The clone carrying this T cell receptor beta chain was counted once. Germline CDR1 reads SGHTA; CDR2 reads FQGNSA. Trimming took 0 bases from V and 0 from J, leaving 6 bases between them. The CDR3 is made up of 14 amino acids. A multiplex PCR was run with 60 Vbeta primers and 13 Jbeta primers. Produced via immunoSEQ multiplex PCR; TCRdb's table is partial and in-frame only. The top ten clones hold about 4.3% of a sample with under 150,000 clones, roughly 80% of them seen once. These data belong to a study of cytomegalovirus exposure and HLA in healthy donors. This TCR was sampled from a woman between 35 and 50 years old in good health and CMV-seropositive. The chain carries TRBV7-2 and TRBJ2-7, with a weak D call TRBD2 (5 bases). The material sequenced was PBMCs. CDR3 residues: CASSLAGISYEQYF. The CDR3 DNA reads as TGTGCCAGCAGCTTAGCCGGGATCTCCTACGAGCAGTACTTC.